The text below deals with one TCR beta chain. The data are from a study of identical twins. TCRdb reprocessed the 5' RACE reads via MiXCR and lists one record per CDR3 protein. Here the sample spans about 340,000 distinct CDR3 sequences, approximately 8.7% being singletons. Germline V lookup: CDR1 ENHRY, CDR2 SYGVKD. V was trimmed by 8 bases and J by 7 bases, leaving 12 bases between them. The CDR3 extends over 12 amino acids. Sequenced sample: naive T cells sorted from blood. This receptor was obtained from a woman aged 45-65 years in good health. This chain connects TRBV10-3 to TRBJ2-1; D is tentatively TRBD1 or TRBD2 (5 bases each). CDR3 nucleotides: TGTGCCATCGAGGGGATGGGGAATGAGCAGTTCTTC. It yields the protein CAIEGMGNEQFF.